The present entry profiles one T cell receptor beta chain with its context. CDR3 size: 14 residues. Germline assignment: CDR1 PRHDT and CDR2 FYEKMQ (reference sequence). With 8 bases clipped from V and 4 bases from J, the junction kept 8 bases outside the gene matches. The sample originates from a study of technical replicates of blood from a handful of donors. Profiled with immunoSEQ multiplex PCR; TCRdb holds only in-frame clones, not every one. Among 50,000 to 70,000 clones listed, around 96% were seen once. The receptor's source is a human donor in good health. Some clones in this sample may be carry-over from other donors' samples. The rearrangement joins TRBV13 to TRBJ1-2, with TRBD1 identical over 9 bases. Sequenced: PBMCs. CDR3 loop: CASGRQGEVYGYTF. The CDR3 region has the DNA TGTGCCAGCGGGCGACAGGGGGAAGTCTATGGCTACACCTTC.